Sequencing of this T cell receptor (beta chain) was carried out in a study of T cell responses to AZD1222 COVID-19 vaccine. This CDR3 contains 15 residues. Per the germline V gene, CDR1 is LNHNV and CDR2 is YYDKDF (reference sequence). V shed 4 bases and J 7 bases; nucleotides not matched to a gene: 9. Measured with immunoSEQ multiplex PCR; TCRdb has only the in-frame clones, and not every one. The sample consists of around 170,000 clones, roughly 93% of them appearing once. This clonotype originated in an adult in good health. This specimen consisted of peripheral blood, obtained on day 0 of AZD1222 vaccination. This chain uses TRBV15 with TRBJ2-7; 11 bases are shared with TRBD1. The CDR3 coding sequence is TGTGCCACCAGCAACAAATGGGACAGGGGGGGTGAGCAGTACTTC. The encoded protein is CATSNKWDRGGEQYF. Looking up the rest from reference TRBV15 and TRBJ2-7 gives the full variable domain: DAMVIQNPRYQVTQFGKPVTLSCSQTLNHNVMYWYQQKSSQAPKLLFHYYDKDFNNEADTPDNFQSRRPNTSFCFLDIRSPGLGDTAMYLCATSNKWDRGGEQYFGPGTRLTVT.